The clone carrying this T cell receptor (beta chain) has just a few counts. Its target is not known. This specimen belongs to a study of response to subunit inactivated influenza vaccine. General study findings and limits: Few additional T cells are recruited per seasonal influenza vaccination, authors suggested.

TCRdb called the RT-PCR reads again in MiXCR, with one record for every CDR3 protein. The sample contains approximately 730,000 distinct CDR3 sequences, roughly 13% of which appear only once. The material sequenced was PBMCs from blood, taken approximately 15 days before vaccination. The receptor's source is a man over 45 who received an inactivated influenza vaccine.

CDR3 amino acids: CSVSGLAGESTDTQYF. The CDR3 coding sequence is TGCAGCGTGTCCGGACTAGCGGGGGAGAGCACAGATACGCAGTATTTT. The chain couples TRBV29-1 to TRBJ2-3; 13 bases agree with TRBD2. CDR3 length equals 16 residues. The ends lost 6 bases at V and 0 bases at J; junction bases unmatched: 6. Germline lookup yields CDR1 SQVTM and CDR2 ANQGSEA.